The subject of this entry is one T cell receptor beta chain. The CDR3 runs to 21 residues. The junction had 23 bases not matched to a gene; V was cut back by 6 bases and J by 0 bases. The record originates from a study of T cell repertoires in aging, cancer and after chemotherapy. Peripheral blood genomic DNA, not sorted cells or RNA, was the template. A mixed TRB-A/B primer pool amplified rearranged TRB by multiplex touch-down PCR. Each CDR3 protein gets one entry after TCRdb re-called the multiplex PCR reads with MiXCR. The profile covers around 2,500 distinct CDR3 sequences, with less than 25% appearing a single time and under 8.5% taken by the ten largest.

The TCR was taken from a human donor with a solid tumor. The chain joins TRBV12-3 or TRBV12-4 to TRBJ2-1; TRBD2 aligns across 7 bases. Sequenced material: blood. The CDR3 spells CASSPSAREWGYLSSYNEQFF. CDR3 in DNA: TGTGCCAGCAGCCCCTCGGCGCGGGAGTGGGGATACCTGTCCTCCTACAATGAGCAGTTCTTC.